This TCR beta chain came from a study of T cells after yellow fever vaccination (dated by TCRdb to between 2018 and 2021). Some background on the complete study: The SMART-Seq v4 Ultra Low Input RNA kit was used to prepare libraries from fractions with low cell numbers. Two healthy male donors, one aged 18 to 29 and one aged 30 to 40 years, made up the cohort. Blood was drawn at multiple timepoints before and after primary and secondary immunization, with bulk PBMC replicates and cell subsets isolated. Bulk TCR alpha and beta repertoires were sequenced longitudinally to track T-cell clones before and after primary and booster YFV17D yellow fever vaccination.

Per the publication, the treatment or condition label means: live attenuated yellow fever vaccine strain. A standard Ficoll-Paque protocol was used to isolate PBMCs from peripheral blood. Dynabeads CD4 and CD8 positive selection kits were used to isolate the CD4 and CD8 T-cell fractions. RNA was extracted with TriZol from bulk PBMCs, CD4 and CD8 fractions, and dextramer-positive and dextramer-negative fractions. TCR cDNA was synthesized by 5'RACE template switching, which introduced a universal primer site and unique molecular identifiers. Priming for cDNA synthesis came from both the TCR alpha and TCR beta constant segments. Libraries were amplified in two PCR steps, with sample barcodes and sequencing adapters added in the second step. Sequencing of the libraries was done on either Illumina HiSeq 2500 (2x100 bp) or NovaSeq (2x150 bp). As for the original processing: MIGEC handled demultiplexing of reads and collapsing into UMI consensus sequences, while MiXCR performed V(D)J alignment. Vaccine-responding clonotypes were defined with edgeR using replicate PBMC samples, requiring FDR below 0.01 and a log2 fold change above 5 up to day 15. Each bulk clonotype received a CD4 or CD8 identity based on whether the sequenced CD4 or CD8 repertoire contained that clonotype at higher abundance. The public reads were reprocessed in TCRdb via fastp at Q25 and MiXCR, keeping in-frame beta chains. CDR3 protein duplicates are merged, each entry listing the most common genes and DNA. These V and J calls are TCRdb output, not the study's own analysis. The sample contains tens of thousands of distinct CDR3 sequences, approximately 6.9% of them found a single time. The ten largest clones represent around 44% of the sample.

This clonotype was observed many times. Its specific antigen is unknown. The record has no base qualities; no much larger clone is one base away. Beyond this particular receptor, the publication reports: A small fraction of clonotypes showed up in both the CD4 and CD8 compartments, probably as a result of convergent recombination. Only a couple of donors were included in the study, so the extent to which the findings can be generalized is limited. FACS-sorted repertoires could contain abundant contaminating clonotypes from the bulk population, so computational filtering was required. After the booster, most clones that had expanded after primary vaccination were detected again (almost 97% of CD4 and about 88% of CD8), suggesting broad maintenance of memory. Compared with the primary T-cell response, the secondary T-cell response was faster but weaker, reaching its peak on day 5 rather than on day 15.

In the germline V gene (reference sequence), CDR1 corresponds to LGHDT and CDR2 to YNNKEL. V is pared back by 3 bases and J by 8 bases, with 17 bases lying between the germline termini. Its CDR3 holds 16 amino acids, cysteine through phenylalanine. This entry keeps only the CDR3 DNA: 48 bases, framed from base 1. This TCR came from a man aged 18 to 30 who received the YFV17D yellow fever vaccine. This receptor chain uses TRBV3-1 and TRBJ1-6, and TRBD1 may be the D gene, going by 5 matching bases. Source: CD8+ T cells sorted from PBMCs, taken on the day of the first yellow fever vaccination. The nucleotides are TGTGCCAGCAGCCAGGGTTCCGGGGCATGGGATTCACCCCTCCACTTT. It translates as CASSQGSGAWDSPLHF.